This T cell receptor (beta chain) was recovered during a study of shared clonotypes between healthy human individuals. Study-wide results and limits: Despite large depth, sorted-subset datasets appeared incompletely sequenced. Some clonotypes were shared by all four sorted-subset donors, while others were not shared. The non-shared ones had lower generation probabilities than the shared ones.

Turning to this clone: Its antigen is unidentified.

TCRdb keeps only in-frame clones here, not all; method: immunoSEQ multiplex PCR. The top ten clones hold 34% of a sample with about 690,000 clones, around 91% of them seen once. V shed 6 bases and J shed 0 bases, with 10 bases lying between them. Germline CDR1 MNHNY, CDR2 SVGAGI (reference sequence). There are 14 residues in the CDR3. The chain couples TRBV6-6 to TRBJ2-3; D ambiguous. Input material: memory CD8+ T cells from PBMCs. Subset here: CD45RO+ cells pooled with CCR7-negative TemRA cells. This receptor was obtained from a man aged 18 to 30 in good health. Some clones in this sample may be carry-over from other donors' samples. DNA for the CDR3: TGTGCCAGCAGATCACGTACCAGCACAGATACGCAGTATTTT. It translates to CASRSRTSTDTQYF.